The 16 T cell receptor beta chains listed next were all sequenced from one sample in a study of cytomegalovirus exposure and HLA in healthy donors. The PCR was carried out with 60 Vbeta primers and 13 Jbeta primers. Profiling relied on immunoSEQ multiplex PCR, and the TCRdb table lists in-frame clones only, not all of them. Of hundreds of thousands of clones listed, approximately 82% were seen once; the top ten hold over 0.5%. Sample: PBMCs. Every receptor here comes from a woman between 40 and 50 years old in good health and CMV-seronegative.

CDR3 sequence reads: CASSYPGQLETQYF. The CDR3 region has the DNA TGTGCCAGCAGCTACCCGGGACAGTTGGAGACCCAGTACTTC. The J gene is TRBJ2-5, the V gene TRBV7-9, with 7 bases matching TRBD1. The CDR3 totals 14 residues. V was clipped by 4 bases and J by 5 bases; unmatched bases: 7. Germline V gives CDR1 SEHNR, CDR2 FQNEAQ (reference sequence).

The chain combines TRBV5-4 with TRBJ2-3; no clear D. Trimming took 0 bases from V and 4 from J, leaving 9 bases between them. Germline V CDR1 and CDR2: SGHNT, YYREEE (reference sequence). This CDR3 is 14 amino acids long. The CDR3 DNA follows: TGTGCCAGCAGCTTGGCTGGGCTTCCAGATACGCAGTATTTT. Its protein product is CASSLAGLPDTQYF.

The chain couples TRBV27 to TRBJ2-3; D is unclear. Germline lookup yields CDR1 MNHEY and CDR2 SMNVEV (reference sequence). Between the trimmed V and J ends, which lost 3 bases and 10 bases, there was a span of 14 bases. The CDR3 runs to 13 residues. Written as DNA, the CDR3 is TGTGCCAGCAGTTTCTCCGGCTTCCAGGCGCAGTATTTT. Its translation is CASSFSGFQAQYF.

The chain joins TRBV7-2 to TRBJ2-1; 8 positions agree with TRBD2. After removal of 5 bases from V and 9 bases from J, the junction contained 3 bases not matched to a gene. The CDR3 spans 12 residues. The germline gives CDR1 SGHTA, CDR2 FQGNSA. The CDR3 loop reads CASSILAGEQFF. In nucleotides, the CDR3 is TGTGCCAGCAGCATTCTAGCGGGTGAGCAGTTCTTC.

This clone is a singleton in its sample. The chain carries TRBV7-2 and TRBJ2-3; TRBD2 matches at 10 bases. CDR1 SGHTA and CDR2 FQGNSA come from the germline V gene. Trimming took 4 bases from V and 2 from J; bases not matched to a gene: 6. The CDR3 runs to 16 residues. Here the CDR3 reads CASSSRLAGYTDTQYF. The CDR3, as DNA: TGTGCCAGCAGCTCCCGACTAGCGGGTTACACAGATACGCAGTATTTT.

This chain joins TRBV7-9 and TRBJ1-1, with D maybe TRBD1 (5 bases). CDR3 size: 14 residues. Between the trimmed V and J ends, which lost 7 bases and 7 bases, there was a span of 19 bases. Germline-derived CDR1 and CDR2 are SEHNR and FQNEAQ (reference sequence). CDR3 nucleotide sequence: TGTGCCAGCAACCCGGGACTAGCAGGTGGTGAAGCTTTCTTT. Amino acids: CASNPGLAGGEAFF.

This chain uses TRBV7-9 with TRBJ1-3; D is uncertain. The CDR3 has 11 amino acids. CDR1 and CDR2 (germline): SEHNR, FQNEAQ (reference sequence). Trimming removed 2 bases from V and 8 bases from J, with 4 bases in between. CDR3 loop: CASSLLDTIYF. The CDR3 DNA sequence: TGTGCCAGCAGCTTATTAGACACCATATATTTT.

CDR3 DNA sequence: TGTGCCAGCAGCTTAGATGTGACAGGGGAATCACCCCTCCACTTT. Encoded protein: CASSLDVTGESPLHF. This chain uses TRBV11-3 with TRBJ1-6; 8 bases fit TRBD1. V gave up 0 bases and J gave up 10 bases; unmatched junction bases: 5. Germline CDR1 is SGHNT and CDR2 is YENEEA. The CDR3 is 15 amino acids.

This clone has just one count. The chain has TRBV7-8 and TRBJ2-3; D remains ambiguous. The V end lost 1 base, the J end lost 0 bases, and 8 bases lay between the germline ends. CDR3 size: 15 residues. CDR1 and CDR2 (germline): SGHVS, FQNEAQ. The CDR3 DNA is TGTGCCAGCAGCTTAGGCCAAACTAGCACAGATACGCAGTATTTT. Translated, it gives CASSLGQTSTDTQYF.

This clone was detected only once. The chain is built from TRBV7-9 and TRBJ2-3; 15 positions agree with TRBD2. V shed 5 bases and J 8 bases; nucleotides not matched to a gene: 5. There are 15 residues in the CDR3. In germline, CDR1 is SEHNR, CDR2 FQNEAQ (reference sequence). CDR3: CASSRGLAGGGTQYF. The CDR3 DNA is TGTGCCAGCAGCCGGGGACTAGCGGGGGGAGGTACGCAGTATTTT.

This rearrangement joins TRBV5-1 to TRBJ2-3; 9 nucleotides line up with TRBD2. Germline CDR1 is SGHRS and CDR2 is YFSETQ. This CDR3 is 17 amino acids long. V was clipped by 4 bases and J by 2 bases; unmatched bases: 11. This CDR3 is CASSLGASGDFTDTQYF. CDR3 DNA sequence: TGCGCCAGCAGCCTAGGGGCTAGCGGGGATTTCACAGATACGCAGTATTTT.

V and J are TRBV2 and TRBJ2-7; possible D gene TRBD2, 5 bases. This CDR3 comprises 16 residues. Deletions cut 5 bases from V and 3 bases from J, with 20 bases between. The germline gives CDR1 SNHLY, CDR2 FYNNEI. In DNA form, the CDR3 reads TGTGCCAGCAGTCAAGTCGGGGATCGGAGCATCTACGAGCAGTACTTC. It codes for CASSQVGDRSIYEQYF.

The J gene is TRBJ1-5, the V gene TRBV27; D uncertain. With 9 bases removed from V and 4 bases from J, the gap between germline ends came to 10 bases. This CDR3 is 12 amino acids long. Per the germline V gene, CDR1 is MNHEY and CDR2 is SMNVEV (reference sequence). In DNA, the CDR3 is TGTGCCAGTGGACGGGAAAATCAGCCCCAGCATTTT. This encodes CASGRENQPQHF.

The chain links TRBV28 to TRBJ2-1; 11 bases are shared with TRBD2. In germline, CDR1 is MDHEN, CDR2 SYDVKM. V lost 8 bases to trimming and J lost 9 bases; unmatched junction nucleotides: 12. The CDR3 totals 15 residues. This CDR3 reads CASWVAGGPSPEQFF. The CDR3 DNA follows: TGTGCCAGCTGGGTAGCGGGGGGGCCATCTCCTGAGCAGTTCTTC.

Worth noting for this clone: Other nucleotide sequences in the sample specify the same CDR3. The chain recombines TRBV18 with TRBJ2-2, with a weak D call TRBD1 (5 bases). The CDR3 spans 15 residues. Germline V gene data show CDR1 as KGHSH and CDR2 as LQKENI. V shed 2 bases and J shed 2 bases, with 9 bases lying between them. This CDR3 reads CASSPRQGNTGELFF. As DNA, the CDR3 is TGTGCCAGCTCACCAAGGCAGGGCAACACCGGGGAGCTGTTTTTT.

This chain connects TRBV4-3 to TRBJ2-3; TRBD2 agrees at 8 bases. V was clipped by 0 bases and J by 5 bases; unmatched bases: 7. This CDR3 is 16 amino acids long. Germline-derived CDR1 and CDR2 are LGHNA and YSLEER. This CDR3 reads CASSQEDGGAGDTQYF. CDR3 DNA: TGCGCCAGCAGCCAAGAGGACGGGGGGGCAGGAGATACGCAGTATTTT.